This is a list of T cell receptor beta chains from one sample in a study of shared clonotypes between healthy human individuals. Generated by immunoSEQ multiplex PCR, the TCRdb table keeps only in-frame clones and is missing some. Of about 2 million clones listed, about 95% were seen once; the top ten hold around 1.1%. Sequenced input: naive CD8+ T cells sorted from blood. These TCRs come from a man between 18 and 35 years old in good health. Each CDR3 is given with its conserved first and last residue. The D gene is left open where the match is weak. Rows give clone size only sometimes, using once, few, many, or a class for an expanded clone.

V	size	J	D	DNA	CDR3
TRBV13	-	TRBJ2-7	-	TGTGCCAGCGGCCCCCGACAATTTGGGTCCTACGAGCAGTACTTC	CASGPRQFGSYEQYF
TRBV5-1	few	TRBJ2-3	-	TGCGCCAGCAGCTCTACTCCTAGCACAGATACGCAGTATTTT	CASSSTPSTDTQYF
TRBV10-2	-	TRBJ2-1	-	TGCGCCAGCAGTGACCTGGTACTAACGGGGACCTCCTACAATGAGCAGTTCTTC	CASSDLVLTGTSYNEQFF
TRBV4-1	-	TRBJ2-5	-	TGCGCCAGCAGCATGGGGGGGGCTCTTGGGAGGGACCAAGAGACCCAGTACTTC	CASSMGGALGRDQETQYF
TRBV6-6	-	TRBJ1-6	TRBD1	TGTGCCAGCAGTTACGGGCAGGGGGTGGGAAATTCACCCCTCCACTTT	CASSYGQGVGNSPLHF
TRBV6-1	-	TRBJ1-4	-	TGTGCCAGCATAGGGTACGATAGGCCGCGGCTGTTTTTT	CASIGYDRPRLFF
TRBV27	-	TRBJ1-1	-	TGTGCCAGCAGTGCGGGTCAGAACACTGAAGCTTTCTTT	CASSAGQNTEAFF
TRBV9	-	TRBJ2-3	TRBD2	TGTGCCAGCAGCGTAGAAGCGGGAGAGGATACGCAGTATTTT	CASSVEAGEDTQYF
TRBV19	-	TRBJ1-5	TRBD1	TGTGCCAGTAGTATAGTCTGGGACAGGGGGTCTCATCAGCCCCAGCATTTT	CASSIVWDRGSHQPQHF
TRBV11-2	-	TRBJ2-1	TRBD1	TGTGCCAGCAGCACGCGGACAGGGGCATACAATGAGCAGTTCTTC	CASSTRTGAYNEQFF
TRBV9	once	TRBJ1-2	TRBD1	TGTGCCAGCAGCGTCACAGGGGGCGACTATGGCTACACCTTC	CASSVTGGDYGYTF
TRBV11-2	-	TRBJ1-2	-	TGTGCCAGCAGCTCAAGCGGGGCAAGAACAGCTTTCCTCTATGGCTACACCTTC	CASSSSGARTAFLYGYTF
TRBV6-4	-	TRBJ2-3	TRBD2	TGTGCCAGCAGCCTCTTAGCGGGGGGGACAGATACGCAGTATTTT	CASSLLAGGTDTQYF
TRBV6-6	-	TRBJ2-7	-	TGTGCCAGCAGTGACACACTACTGGGCGAGCAGTACTTC	CASSDTLLGEQYF
TRBV5-1	-	TRBJ2-7	-	TGCGCCAGCAGAGTTAGCCAGGATTCTTCCTACGAGCAGTACTTC	CASRVSQDSSYEQYF
TRBV7-9	-	TRBJ1-1	-	TGTGCCAGCAGCTCCGCCGGGGTCGAAGCTTTCTTT	CASSSAGVEAFF
TRBV9	-	TRBJ2-3	-	TGTGCCACCCGGCCCTCGGCGGGAGATACGCAGTATTTT	CATRPSAGDTQYF
TRBV6-1	-	TRBJ2-5	TRBD2	TGTGCCAGCAGTGAGTCCGGGACTAGTTGGGAGACCCAGTACTTC	CASSESGTSWETQYF
TRBV9	-	TRBJ2-7	-	TGTGCCAGCAGCGTACCGGGAGAAACCCCCTACGAGCAGTACTTC	CASSVPGETPYEQYF
TRBV6-5	few	TRBJ1-2	-	TGTGCCAGCAGCCCCACCAGGGGTAACGGCTACACCTTC	CASSPTRGNGYTF
TRBV29-1	once	TRBJ2-7	-	TGCAGTGCTTTAAGGGGTTCCTACGAGCAGTACTTC	CSALRGSYEQYF
TRBV27	-	TRBJ1-1	-	TGTGCCAGCAGACTTATCCAGGGAATTGAAGCTTTCTTT	CASRLIQGIEAFF
TRBV4-1	-	TRBJ2-3	TRBD2	TGCGCCAGCAGCCAAGATCACCTATTAGGGACTAGCGATGAAGGCACAGATACGCAGTATTTT	CASSQDHLLGTSDEGTDTQYF
TRBV7-9	-	TRBJ1-2	TRBD1	TGTGCCAGCAGCCCCGGGACAGCGGATGACTATGGCTACACCTTC	CASSPGTADDYGYTF
TRBV6-5	-	TRBJ1-2	-	TGTGCCAGCAGTAGCGGACCGAGGGACGGCTACACCTTC	CASSSGPRDGYTF
TRBV11-2	-	TRBJ2-7	TRBD2	TGTGCCAGCAGCCCCCGGGGAGGGGACTACGAGCAGTACTTC	CASSPRGGDYEQYF
TRBV6-6	-	TRBJ2-3	-	TGTGCCAGCAGTTACCCTAGCACAGATACGCAGTATTTT	CASSYPSTDTQYF
TRBV7-7	-	TRBJ2-2	-	TGTGCTAGCAGCGATACCCCCTTCCAATGGGAAACGAACACCGGGGAGCTGTTTTTT	CASSDTPFQWETNTGELFF
TRBV9	few	TRBJ1-2	-	TGTGCCAGCAGCGTAGGCCCAGAGACCTATGGCTACACCTTC	CASSVGPETYGYTF
TRBV7-9	-	TRBJ2-7	-	TGTGCCAGCAGCTTAGCGGGAACCTTCTACGAGCAGTACTTC	CASSLAGTFYEQYF
TRBV5-8	-	TRBJ1-5	-	TGTGCCAGCAGCTTGAGTAAGGAGCCTCAGCCCCAGCATTTT	CASSLSKEPQPQHF
TRBV19	-	TRBJ1-1	-	TGTGCCAGTAGTATTGGAGAGGGGATAATCACTGAAGCTTTCTTT	CASSIGEGIITEAFF
TRBV11-2	-	TRBJ2-7	TRBD2	TGTGCCAGCAGCGTGGCGGGAGCCCCTATCTCCTACGAGCAGTACTTC	CASSVAGAPISYEQYF